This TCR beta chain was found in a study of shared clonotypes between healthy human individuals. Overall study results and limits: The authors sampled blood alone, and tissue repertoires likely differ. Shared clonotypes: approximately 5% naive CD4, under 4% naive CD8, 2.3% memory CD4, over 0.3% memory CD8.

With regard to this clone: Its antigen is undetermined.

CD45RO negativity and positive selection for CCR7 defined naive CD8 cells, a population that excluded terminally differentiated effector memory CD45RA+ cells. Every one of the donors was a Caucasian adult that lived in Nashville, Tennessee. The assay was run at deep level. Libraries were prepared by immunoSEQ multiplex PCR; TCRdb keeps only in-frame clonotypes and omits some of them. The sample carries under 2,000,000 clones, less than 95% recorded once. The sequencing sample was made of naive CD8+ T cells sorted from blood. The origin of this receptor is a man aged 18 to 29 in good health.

CDR3 amino acids: CASSPSGGLAKNIQYF. The CDR3 nucleotides are TGTGCCAGTAGTCCTTCGGGAGGGCTAGCCAAAAACATTCAGTACTTC. The rearrangement uses TRBV19 and TRBJ2-4; 8 bases agree with TRBD2. The CDR3 consists of 16 residues. V shed 5 bases and J 0 bases; nucleotides not matched to a gene: 6. Germline-derived CDR1 and CDR2 are LNHDA and SQIVND (reference sequence).